This passage covers 3 T cell receptor beta chains from one sample sequenced in a study of OX40 agonist ivuxolimab in advanced cancers. Repertoires were generated with immunoSEQ multiplex PCR, while TCRdb's copy carries only in-frame clones and drops some. The sample records about 50,000 clones, about 81% being singletons. This specimen consisted of CD4+ or CD8+ T cells sorted from blood, obtained in a trial of the OX40 agonist ivuxolimab. The receptor source for this set is an adult with an advanced solid tumor such as melanoma, head and neck, liver or kidney cancer.

This rearrangement joins TRBV7-7 to TRBJ2-2; tentatively, D is TRBD1 (7 bases). The germline V gene has CDR1 SSHAT and CDR2 FNYEAQ (reference sequence). The germline V and J ends were trimmed by 8 bases and 1 base, with 11 bases remaining between them. This CDR3 comprises 14 residues. The CDR3 DNA is TGTGCCAGCCGGAGGGGGCTGAACACCGGGGAGCTGTTTTTT. Translation gives CASRRGLNTGELFF.

As DNA, the CDR3 is TGTGCCAGCACCTACCCAGGCAGGGCCACCTACGAGCAGTACTTC. This sequence encodes CASTYPGRATYEQYF. V usage is TRBV6-6 and J usage is TRBJ2-7, with D perhaps TRBD1 (5 bases). Germline V lookup: CDR1 MNHNY, CDR2 SVGAGI (reference sequence). The CDR3 has 15 residues. V dropped 7 bases and J dropped 2 bases, with 18 bases sitting between them.

V and J are TRBV5-6 and TRBJ1-2, with 7 positions matching TRBD1. The J segment lost 7 bases and the V segment lost 4 bases, leaving 4 bases of the junction unmatched. Germline lookup yields CDR1 SGHDT and CDR2 YYEEEE. The CDR3 consists of 12 residues. The CDR3 nucleotides read TGTGCCAGCAGCCCCCCAGGGGGTGGCTACACCTTC. This encodes CASSPPGGGYTF.